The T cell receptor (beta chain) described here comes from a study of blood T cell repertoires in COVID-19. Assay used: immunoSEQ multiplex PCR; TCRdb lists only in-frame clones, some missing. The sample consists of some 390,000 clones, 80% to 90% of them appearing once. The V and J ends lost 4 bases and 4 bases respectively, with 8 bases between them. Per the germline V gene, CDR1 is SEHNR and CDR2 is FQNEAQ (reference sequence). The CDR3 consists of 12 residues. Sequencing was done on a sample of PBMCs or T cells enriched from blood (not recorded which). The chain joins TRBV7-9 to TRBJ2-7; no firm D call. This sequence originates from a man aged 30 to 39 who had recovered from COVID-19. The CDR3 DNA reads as TGTGCCAGCAGCTCTGTATTGTACGAGCAGTACTTC. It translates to CASSSVLYEQYF.